This is a list of T cell receptor beta chains from one sample in a study of T cell repertoires in cytomegalovirus infection. TCRdb re-called the reads through MiXCR, storing one row per CDR3 protein. The sample lists 300,000 or so distinct CDR3 sequences, over 20% occurring once. The material sequenced was PBMCs. These receptors were taken from a human donor in good health (CMV status not recorded). Some clones in this sample may be carry-over from other donors' samples. Both conserved end residues are part of each CDR3. D genes are given only for firm matches. Part of the rows lack a size; the others show once, few, many or a class for expanded clones.

d_gene	v_gene	abundance	j_gene	CDR3nt	CDR3aa
NA	TRBV28	NA	TRBJ1-6	TGTGCCAGCAGTTCCGTCGGGAGAGGTTCACCCCTCCACTTT	CASSSVGRGSPLHF
TRBD1	TRBV12-3/TRBV12-4	NA	TRBJ1-5	TGTGCCAGCAGAATCTGGGACAGGGAAGATCAGCCCCAGCATTTT	CASRIWDREDQPQHF
TRBD2	TRBV11-2	NA	TRBJ2-1	TGTGCCAGCAGCTTAGAATCTCGAGGGCGGGAGGCCTACAATGAGCAGTTCTTC	CASSLESRGREAYNEQFF
NA	TRBV11-3	NA	TRBJ2-1	TGTGCCAGCAGCTTTGGCGGGCCCGGCACCTACAATGAGCAGTTCTTC	CASSFGGPGTYNEQFF
TRBD1	TRBV7-2	NA	TRBJ1-5	TGTGCCAGCAGCACGCGGGCGACAGGGAATCAGCCCCAGCATTTT	CASSTRATGNQPQHF
NA	TRBV4-3	NA	TRBJ1-1	TGCGCCAGCAGCCCCACCCCGGGCAGCTTGAACACTGAAGCTTTCTTT	CASSPTPGSLNTEAFF
NA	TRBV12-3/TRBV12-4	many	TRBJ1-5	TGTGCCAGCAGCCCTACAGGGTCCGGCAATCAGCCCCAGCATTTT	CASSPTGSGNQPQHF
NA	TRBV7-2	many	TRBJ1-1	TGTGCCAGCAGCTTAGCTCCCCTCGGGGGTGCGAACACTGAAGCTTTCTTT	CASSLAPLGGANTEAFF
NA	TRBV19	NA	TRBJ2-1	TGTGCCAGTAGTTCCCTAAGGGCCCTGGGGAATGAGCAGTTCTTC	CASSSLRALGNEQFF
TRBD1	TRBV6-2/TRBV6-3	NA	TRBJ2-7	TGTGCCAGCAGCCAGCCGGGACAGGGGGCATACGAGCAGTACTTC	CASSQPGQGAYEQYF
NA	TRBV6-6	NA	TRBJ2-7	TGTGCCAGCACTACAGCTAGCGCGAGGTCCTACGAGCAGTACTTC	CASTTASARSYEQYF
NA	TRBV7-6	many	TRBJ1-4	TGTGCCAGCAGCCCCTACCTGGATTCTAATGAAAAACTGTTTTTT	CASSPYLDSNEKLFF
NA	TRBV6-1	NA	TRBJ2-3	TGTGCCACCACGAGCGAACACACAGATACGCAGTATTTT	CATTSEHTDTQYF
NA	TRBV28	many	TRBJ2-7	TGTGCCAGCAGTCCCGGGTCTTCCTACGAGCAGTACTTC	CASSPGSSYEQYF
NA	TRBV7-6	NA	TRBJ2-5	TGTGCCAGCAGCCCGACTAGAGCCCAAGAGACCCAGTACTTC	CASSPTRAQETQYF
NA	TRBV28	few	TRBJ1-2	TGTGCCAGCAATTTCGCCGGGCCCGGGGGCTACACCTTC	CASNFAGPGGYTF
TRBD2	TRBV7-8	many	TRBJ2-5	TGTGCCAGCAGCTTATTTATTAGCGGGAGGGCCGGGGAGACCCAGTACTTC	CASSLFISGRAGETQYF
NA	TRBV6-1	NA	TRBJ1-3	TGTGCCAGCAGTGCGACAGACGGAAACACCATATATTTT	CASSATDGNTIYF
NA	TRBV7-8	many	TRBJ2-7	TGTGCCAGCAGCTTAGCGTCCCTATGGTCCTACGAGCAGTACTTC	CASSLASLWSYEQYF
TRBD1	TRBV28	NA	TRBJ1-3	TGTGCCAGCAGCTCTGGGACAGGGATTAGAAGCTCTGGAAACACCATATATTTT	CASSSGTGIRSSGNTIYF
TRBD2	TRBV7-2	many	TRBJ2-7	TGTGCCAGCAGCTGGACTAGCGGGGATTACGAGCAGTACTTC	CASSWTSGDYEQYF
NA	TRBV29-1	NA	TRBJ2-1	TGCAGCGTTGAAGAGACAGGTAGCTCCTACAATGAGCAGTTCTTC	CSVEETGSSYNEQFF
NA	TRBV12-3/TRBV12-4	few	TRBJ2-2	TGTGCCAGCAGCCCCGACCAAAACACCGGGGAGCTGTTTTTT	CASSPDQNTGELFF
NA	TRBV28	NA	TRBJ2-7	TGTGCCAGCAGTTTACCCAATCCGAGGGAGCAGTACTTC	CASSLPNPREQYF
NA	TRBV7-6	many	TRBJ1-4	TGTGCCAGCAGCTTCGTATCTAATGAAAAACTGTTTTTT	CASSFVSNEKLFF
NA	TRBV5-1	NA	TRBJ2-5	TGCGCCAGCAGCACGGGCACCCAAGAGACCCAGTACTTC	CASSTGTQETQYF
TRBD1	TRBV6-5	many	TRBJ1-1	TGTGCCAGCAGTTCCATGGACAGGGGGCTAGTGGCTTTCTTT	CASSSMDRGLVAFF
NA	TRBV7-2	many	TRBJ1-4	TGTGCCAGCAGCTTCGACCGATCAAAACTGTTTTTT	CASSFDRSKLFF
NA	TRBV12-3/TRBV12-4	NA	TRBJ1-2	TGTGCCAGCAGAGTTCAGGAAGGGAGTGGCTACACCTTC	CASRVQEGSGYTF
TRBD2	TRBV10-2	many	TRBJ2-5	TGCGCCAGCAGTTCTCTGGCGGGGGGCCTGGGCGTCCAGTACTTC	CASSSLAGGLGVQYF
TRBD1	TRBV19	NA	TRBJ2-7	TGTGCCAGTAGGAGGACAGGGGGCTACGAGCAGTACTTC	CASRRTGGYEQYF
NA	TRBV24-1	NA	TRBJ1-5	TGTGCCACCAGTGATTTGGGTATCAATCAGCCCCAGCATTTT	CATSDLGINQPQHF
NA	TRBV12-3/TRBV12-4	many	TRBJ2-5	TGTGCCAGCTCCCCTTCAGGGAATCAAGAGACCCAGTACTTC	CASSPSGNQETQYF
NA	TRBV7-8	few	TRBJ2-7	TGTGCCAGCAGCTTAGAGTCGGGCGGAATAGCCTACGAGCAGTACTTC	CASSLESGGIAYEQYF
NA	TRBV6-6	few	TRBJ2-2	TGTGCCAGCAGTTACGGGGGGGCGCACACCGGGGAGCTGTTTTTT	CASSYGGAHTGELFF
NA	TRBV7-9	few	TRBJ2-7	TGTGCCAGCAGCTTATCCAGCCTTACCTCCTACGAGCAGTACTTC	CASSLSSLTSYEQYF
TRBD1	TRBV28	NA	TRBJ1-2	TGTGCCAGCATCTTTCTGGGGGGGACAGAGATCTATGGCTACACCTTC	CASIFLGGTEIYGYTF
NA	TRBV7-6	few	TRBJ2-7	TGTGCCAGCAGCTTAGATTTTCGGTCCTACGAGCAGTACTTC	CASSLDFRSYEQYF
NA	TRBV24-1	NA	TRBJ2-1	TGTGCCACCAGGGGTGGGAAGAATGAGCAGTTCTTC	CATRGGKNEQFF
TRBD2	TRBV14	NA	TRBJ2-7	TGTGCCAGCAGCCAGATAGCGGGAGCTCGCTCCTACGAGCAGTACTTC	CASSQIAGARSYEQYF
NA	TRBV7-8	NA	TRBJ2-6	TGTGCCAGCAGCCGTCGTGGGACCCCCTCTGGGGCCAACGTCCTGACTTTC	CASSRRGTPSGANVLTF
TRBD2	TRBV12-3/TRBV12-4	few	TRBJ2-1	TGTGCCAGCAGACGGCCTCGCGGGAGCTCCTACAATGAGCAGTTCTTC	CASRRPRGSSYNEQFF
NA	TRBV29-1	NA	TRBJ2-5	TGCAGCGTTGAAGACTCGGGGACCCGCTTGACCCAGTACTTC	CSVEDSGTRLTQYF
NA	TRBV20-1	once	TRBJ2-5	TGCAGTGCCCTAACCCCGACCGGTAGGGAGACCCAGTACTTC	CSALTPTGRETQYF
NA	TRBV20-1	NA	TRBJ2-6	TGCAGTGCTAGAGGGGACACTGGGGCCAACGTCCTGACTTTC	CSARGDTGANVLTF
NA	TRBV7-9	many	TRBJ2-2	TGTGCCAGCAGCTTATTTCCCGGGGAGCTGTTTTTT	CASSLFPGELFF
NA	TRBV7-9	NA	TRBJ2-6	TGTGCCAGCAGCCCGGAAGGGGCCAACGTCCTGACTTTC	CASSPEGANVLTF
NA	TRBV7-2	many	TRBJ2-2	TGTGCCAGCAGCCTCGAGACAGCGGTTAACACCGGGGAGCTGTTTTTT	CASSLETAVNTGELFF
NA	TRBV12-3/TRBV12-4	NA	TRBJ2-3	TGTGCCAGCAGAACAGGATTTGCGTCTGATACGCAGTATTTT	CASRTGFASDTQYF
NA	TRBV7-9	NA	TRBJ2-3	TGTGCCAGCAGCACTCCGGGACCCGGCACAGATACGCAGTATTTT	CASSTPGPGTDTQYF
TRBD1	TRBV20-1	NA	TRBJ1-1	TGCAGTGCTAGAGGGCCGGACAGGGGGAACACTGAAGCTTTCTTT	CSARGPDRGNTEAFF
TRBD2	TRBV7-2	many	TRBJ2-1	TGTGCCAGCAGCGTTAGCGGGACAAACTCCTACAATGAGCAGTTCTTC	CASSVSGTNSYNEQFF
NA	TRBV14	NA	TRBJ2-1	TGTGCCAGCAGCCAAGGGAAGAGTAGCAATGAGCAGTTCTTC	CASSQGKSSNEQFF
TRBD2	TRBV7-2	many	TRBJ2-7	TGTGCCAGCAGCATTAGCGGGAGGTTCAACGAGCAGTACTTC	CASSISGRFNEQYF
NA	TRBV6-6	NA	TRBJ2-3	TGTGCCAGCAGTGATCCTCAGGGGCTCAACACAGATACGCAGTATTTT	CASSDPQGLNTDTQYF
NA	TRBV3-1	NA	TRBJ1-1	TGTGCCAGCAGCCAAGATCGCGGGGTGGGAGGAACTGAAGCTTTCTTT	CASSQDRGVGGTEAFF
NA	TRBV6-2/TRBV6-3	NA	TRBJ2-2	TGTGCCAGCAGTCAACCGGGGGTCGACAAATACACCGGGGAGCTGTTTTTT	CASSQPGVDKYTGELFF